What follows is one TCR beta chain and its context. The junction and the germline gene differ at one end; a read error may be behind it. The TCR library protocol was used to attach unique molecular identifiers. These identifiers were attached to individual cDNA molecules. TCRdb itself ran the 5' RACE reads through MiXCR, one entry per CDR3 protein. This sample has roughly 56,000 distinct CDR3 sequences, with more than 9.5% found just once. The CDR3 spans 14 residues. Germline CDR1 reads DFQATT; CDR2 reads SNEGSKA (reference sequence). The record originates from a study of early T cells in non-severe SARS-CoV-2 infection. Study-wide context: Sequencing input comprised bulk RNA from unsorted whole blood; chain pairing was not available.

This TCR derives from an adult who was a healthcare worker with PCR-confirmed SARS-CoV-2 infection or an uninfected control (not recorded which). The sequenced sample was whole blood. The V gene is TRBV20-1, the J gene TRBJ2-3; weak D call: TRBD2 (5 bases). The CDR3 DNA reads as TGCAGTACTAGGAGCGGTTCTAACACAGATACGCAGTATTTT. Amino acids: CSTRSGSNTDTQYF.